This entry is about one T cell receptor (beta chain). In germline, CDR1 is KGHSH, CDR2 LQKENI. Trimming took off 6 bases at V and 2 bases at J, with 5 bases between the two ends. CDR3 length: 11 residues. Authors' methods: It was from reference gene primer amplification that nucleated cell counts were estimated. The table came from immunoSEQ multiplex PCR; TCRdb's copy has only in-frame clones and leaves some out. V, J and clone size were drawn from that table, and D and trimming were deduced from the DNA. The sample contains 250,000 to 350,000 clones, 75% to 90% of which appear only once. This sample was taken from a study of blood T cell repertoires in COVID-19. Overall study context: Donors in the United States, Italy and Spain gave samples during acute or convalescent COVID-19. The analysed material was cDNA or gDNA that came from T cells, B-cell-depleted T cells, or PBMCs.

The receptor's source is a woman younger than 45 who had recovered from COVID-19. The source material was PBMCs or T cells enriched from blood (not recorded which). V gene TRBV18 combines with J gene TRBJ2-7; D not resolved. CDR3 nucleotide sequence: TGTGCCAGCTCTCAGACCTACGAGCAGTACTTC. Its protein product is CASSQTYEQYF. Drawing the rest from reference TRBV18 and TRBJ2-7, the complete variable domain is NAGVMQNPRHLVRRRGQEARLRCSPMKGHSHVYWYRQLPEEGLKFMVYLQKENIIDESGMPKERFSAEFPKEGPSILRIQQVVRGDSAAYFCASSQTYEQYFGPGTRLTVT.